This paragraph covers one T cell receptor (beta chain) sequence. This record comes from a study of blood T cell repertoires in COVID-19. In the authors' methods: Amplification of reference gene primers provided the estimated nucleated cell counts. This table comes from immunoSEQ multiplex PCR, and its TCRdb copy is limited to in-frame clones, with some not included. V, J and clone size are taken as reported in that table, and D and trimming were inferred from the DNA itself. The data contain about 59,000 clones, more than 60% of them singletons. Germline V gene lookup returns CDR1 MNHNS and CDR2 SASEGT. Trimming removed 2 bases from V and 2 bases from J, with 9 bases in between. The CDR3 length is 14 residues.

The V call is TRBV6-1, the J call TRBJ1-1; TRBD1 is a possible D gene (6 bases). This TCR was sampled from a woman between 65 and 79 years old with acute or convalescent COVID-19. The sequenced material came from peripheral blood. The CDR3 region is CASSERQVNTEAFF. CDR3 nucleotide sequence: TGTGCCAGCAGTGAAAGACAGGTCAACACTGAAGCTTTCTTT.